This T cell receptor beta chain was observed in a study of siplizumab effects on memory and regulatory T cells. Points from the study as a whole: The suppressive capacity of proliferating Tregs from siplizumab cultures remained unconfirmed. With siplizumab, Treg-derived clones averaged approximately 69% of mappable alloreactive CD4+ clones, versus less than 35% in controls. The study found that siplizumab significantly reduced alloreactive sequences traceable to unstimulated CD4+ memory cells.

The germline CDR1 and CDR2 sequences are SGHDT and YYEEEE. The CDR3 contains 15 residues. The junction had 10 bases not matched to a gene; V was cut back by 4 bases and J by 5 bases. Comments on this clone: Its target is unknown.

This table comes from immunoSEQ multiplex PCR, and its TCRdb copy is limited to in-frame clones, with some not included. The sample has about 50,000 clones; nearly 95% are singletons. Sequencing was carried out using CD8+ T cells sorted from blood. This receptor was obtained from a human donor in good health. This chain joins TRBV5-6 and TRBJ2-7; 9 bases match TRBD2. CDR3 residues: CASSKPGLAFDEQYF. The CDR3 region has the DNA TGTGCCAGCAGCAAACCGGGACTAGCTTTCGACGAGCAGTACTTC.